This paragraph covers one TCR beta chain sequence. This CDR3 contains 14 residues. The germline V gene encodes CDR1 MNHEY and CDR2 SMNVEV (reference sequence). V lost 4 bases and J lost 5, with 12 bases in between. Authors' analysis steps: How many nucleated cells were present was estimated from reference gene primer amplification. Profiling relied on immunoSEQ multiplex PCR, and the TCRdb table lists in-frame clones only, not all of them. For V, J and clone size, that table is used; D and trimming come from the DNA. In the table there are approximately 200,000 clones, roughly 80% of which are singletons. The data were obtained in a study of blood T cell repertoires in COVID-19. Study as a whole: The samples span acute and convalescent COVID-19 from the United States, Italy and Spain. The cDNA or gDNA used as material had been derived from T cells, B-cell-depleted T cells, or PBMCs.

The gene calls are TRBV27 and TRBJ2-1; possible D gene TRBD1, 6 bases. Source material: peripheral blood. The sequence derives from a human donor in a cohort sampled during active COVID-19. This CDR3 reads CASSYSDSNNEQFF. The CDR3 DNA follows: TGTGCCAGCAGTTACTCGGACAGCAACAATGAGCAGTTCTTC.